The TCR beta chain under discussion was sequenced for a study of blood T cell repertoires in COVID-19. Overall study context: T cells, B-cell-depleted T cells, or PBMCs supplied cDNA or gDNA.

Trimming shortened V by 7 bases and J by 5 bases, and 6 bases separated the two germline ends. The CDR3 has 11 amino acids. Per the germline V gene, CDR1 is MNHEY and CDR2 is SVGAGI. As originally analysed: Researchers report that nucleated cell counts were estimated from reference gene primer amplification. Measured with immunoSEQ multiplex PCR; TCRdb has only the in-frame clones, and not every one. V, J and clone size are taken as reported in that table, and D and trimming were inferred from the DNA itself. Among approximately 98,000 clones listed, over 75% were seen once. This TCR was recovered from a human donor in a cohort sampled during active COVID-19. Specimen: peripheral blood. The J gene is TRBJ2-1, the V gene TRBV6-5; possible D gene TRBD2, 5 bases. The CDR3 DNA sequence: TGTGCCAGCATGGGAGACAATGAGCAGTTCTTC. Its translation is CASMGDNEQFF.